Here is one TCR beta chain with its context. Antigen: not known. The read stops 3 residues short of the end of the CDR3; the missing end is completed from the germline J gene. These data are taken from a study of T cells in women clearing cervical HPV infection. At the level of the study: Women with histologically confirmed HPV16-related CIN3 or worse, 2 with invasive cancer, served as cases. HLA type stays a possible confounder, typing being limited.

Study-wide findings and caveats: CIN3+ cases had significantly higher TCR richness than controls; evenness did not differ. Controls had more TRBV6-7 (approximately 0.15%) than cases (around 0.11%).

CDR3 length: 13 amino acids. Germline assignment: CDR1 SNHLY and CDR2 FYNNEI. The ends were cut back, 8 bases at V and 2 bases at J, with 10 bases in the middle. The repertoire was sequenced with immunoSEQ multiplex PCR; TCRdb's copy has only in-frame clones and lacks some. The data include around 39,000 clones; the top ten clones carry 1.7%. The receptor comes from a woman aged 18-70 years with a cervical HPV16 infection that either progressed to CIN3+ or cleared (not recorded which). The rearrangement uses TRBV2 and TRBJ2-1; TRBD2 is a possible D gene (5 bases). The sequencing sample was made of blood buffy coat. CDR3 protein: CASESGAYNEQFF. Incomplete CDR3 DNA: TGTGCCAGCGAGAGCGGTGCCTACAATGAG.